This T cell receptor beta chain was recovered during a study of CD8+ T cells in alopecia areata. V was pared by 4 bases and J by 4 bases, with 4 bases between. The CDR3 loop spans 11 amino acids. The germline V gene encodes CDR1 ENHRY and CDR2 SYGVKD. Treatment specified: oral pan-JAK inhibitor, 5-10 mg twice daily. TCR sequencing used cDNA made by reverse transcription of extracted RNA. This table comes from immunoSEQ multiplex PCR, and its TCRdb copy is limited to in-frame clones, with some not included. Among under 350,000 clones listed, roughly 64% were seen once. As for this clone: The same CDR3 can be traced to other DNA sequences in this sample.

The sample was CD4+ T cells sorted from blood, taken at week 24, from a patient treated with tofacitinib. The clonotype comes from a human donor with alopecia areata. The chain recombines TRBV10-3 with TRBJ2-5, with D uncertain. The CDR3 sequence: CAISGGETQYF. CDR3 DNA sequence: TGTGCCATCAGTGGAGGAGAGACCCAGTACTTC.